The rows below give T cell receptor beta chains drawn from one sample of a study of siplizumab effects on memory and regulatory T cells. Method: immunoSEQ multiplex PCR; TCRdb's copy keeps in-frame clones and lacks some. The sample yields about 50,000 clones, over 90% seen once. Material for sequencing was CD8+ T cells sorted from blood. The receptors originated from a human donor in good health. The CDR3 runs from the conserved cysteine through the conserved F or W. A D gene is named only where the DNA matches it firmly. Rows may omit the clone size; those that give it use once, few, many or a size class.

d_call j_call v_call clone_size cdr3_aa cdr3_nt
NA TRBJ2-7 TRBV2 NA CASSGGATYEQYF TGTGCCAGCAGTGGGGGGGCCACCTACGAGCAGTACTTC
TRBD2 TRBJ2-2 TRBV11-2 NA CASLGTGRAGELFF TGTGCCAGCCTGGGCACGGGGAGGGCCGGGGAGCTGTTTTTT
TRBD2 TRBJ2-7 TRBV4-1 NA CASSPRGTRNLNHEQYF TGCGCCAGCAGCCCACGAGGGACTAGGAATCTTAACCACGAGCAGTACTTC
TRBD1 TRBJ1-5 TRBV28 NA CAGGDRGGNQPQHF TGTGCAGGAGGGGACAGGGGGGGGAATCAGCCCCAGCATTTT
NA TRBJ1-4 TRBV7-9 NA CASSLVKATNEKLFF TGTGCCAGCAGCTTAGTGAAGGCAACTAATGAAAAACTGTTTTTT
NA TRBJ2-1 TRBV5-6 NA CASSTSLGNYNEQFF TGTGCCAGCAGCACCTCTCTGGGGAACTACAATGAGCAGTTCTTC
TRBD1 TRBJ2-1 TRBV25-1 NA CASSEGWDREFF TGTGCCAGCAGTGAAGGTTGGGACAGGGAGTTCTTC
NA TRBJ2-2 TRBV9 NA CASSARDSYTGELFF TGTGCCAGCAGCGCCCGGGACTCATACACCGGGGAGCTGTTTTTT
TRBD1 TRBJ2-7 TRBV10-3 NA CATDALDRDSYEQYF TGTGCCACCGATGCCCTTGACAGGGACTCCTACGAGCAGTACTTC
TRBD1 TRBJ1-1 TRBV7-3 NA CASSTPGGMNTEAFF TGTGCCAGCAGCACCCCAGGGGGTATGAACACTGAAGCTTTCTTT
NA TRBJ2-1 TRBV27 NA CASSLLAATYNEQFF TGTGCCAGCAGTTTATTGGCTGCTACCTACAATGAGCAGTTCTTC
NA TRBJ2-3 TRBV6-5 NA CASTTGSFADTQYF TGTGCCAGCACCACTGGCTCCTTCGCAGATACGCAGTATTTT
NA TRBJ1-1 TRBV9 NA CASSLLQGNTEAFF TGTGCCAGCAGCCTCCTCCAGGGGAACACTGAAGCTTTCTTT
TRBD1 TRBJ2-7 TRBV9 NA CASSVGDRGPYEQYF TGTGCCAGCAGCGTAGGGGACAGGGGACCCTACGAGCAGTACTTC
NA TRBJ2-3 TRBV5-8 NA CASSLVGGPDTQYF TGTGCCAGCAGCTTGGTGGGGGGCCCAGATACGCAGTATTTT
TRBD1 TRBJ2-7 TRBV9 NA CASSAGTGVDNEQYF TGTGCCAGCAGCGCCGGGACAGGGGTGGATAATGAGCAGTACTTC
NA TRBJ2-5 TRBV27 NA CASSLSIRQTLSQETQYF TGTGCCAGCAGTTTATCGATACGACAGACCTTATCACAAGAGACCCAGTACTTC
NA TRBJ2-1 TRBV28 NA CATIPSVRSSYNEQFF TGTGCCACCATCCCCTCGGTACGAAGCTCCTACAATGAGCAGTTCTTC
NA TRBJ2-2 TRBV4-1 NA CASSQGGNEDTGELFF TGCGCCAGCAGCCAAGGGGGGAACGAAGACACCGGGGAGCTGTTTTTT
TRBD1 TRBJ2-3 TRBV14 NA CASSQFGQGTKDTQYF TGTGCCAGCAGCCAATTTGGACAGGGTACTAAAGATACGCAGTATTTT
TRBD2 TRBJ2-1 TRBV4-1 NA CASSPGSSGQFF TGCGCCAGCAGCCCCGGATCTAGCGGGCAGTTCTTC
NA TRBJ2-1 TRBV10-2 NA CASSDIKSSYNEQFF TGCGCCAGCAGTGACATTAAGAGCTCCTACAATGAGCAGTTCTTC
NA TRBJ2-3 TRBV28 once CASSFAVLGNTQYF TGTGCCAGCAGTTTTGCGGTTCTGGGAAATACGCAGTATTTT
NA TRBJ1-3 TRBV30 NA CAWGSAAGNTIYF TGTGCCTGGGGAAGTGCGGCTGGAAACACCATATATTTT
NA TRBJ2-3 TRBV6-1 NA CASSVGPSTDTQYF TGTGCCAGCAGTGTTGGCCCTAGCACAGATACGCAGTATTTT
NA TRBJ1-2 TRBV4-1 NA CASSQVSSLEGYTF TGCGCCAGCAGCCAAGTTTCAAGTTTAGAGGGCTACACCTTC
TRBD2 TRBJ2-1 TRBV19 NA CASSPLAGGYEQFF TGTGCCAGTAGTCCCCTAGCGGGAGGCTATGAGCAGTTCTTC
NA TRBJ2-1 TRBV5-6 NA CASSLGVAGGILNEQFF TGTGCCAGCAGCTTGGGCGTTGCGGGCGGGATCCTCAATGAGCAGTTCTTC
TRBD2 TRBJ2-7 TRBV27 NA CASSLLAGVDEQYF TGTGCCAGCAGTTTACTAGCGGGAGTTGACGAGCAGTACTTC
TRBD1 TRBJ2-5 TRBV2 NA CATRDRSASPVDF TGTGCCACTAGGGACAGGTCGGCCTCGCCGGTTGACTTC
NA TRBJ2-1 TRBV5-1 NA CASSLPGTPEQFF TGCGCCAGCAGCTTGCCGGGGACACCTGAGCAGTTCTTC
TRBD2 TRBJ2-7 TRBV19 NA CASSTVGLAGDEQYF TGTGCCAGTAGTACGGTAGGACTAGCGGGAGACGAGCAGTACTTC
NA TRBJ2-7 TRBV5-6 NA CASSLVGIAYEQYF TGTGCCAGCAGCTTGGTAGGGATCGCCTACGAGCAGTACTTC